The sequence of this TCR beta chain was determined in a study of control samples from healthy donors and cancer patients. TCRdb keeps only in-frame clones here, not all; method: immunoSEQ multiplex PCR. The sample lists around 100,000 clones, around 90% occurring once. The sequencing sample was made of blood. The source of this sequence is a woman aged 18 to 35 in good health.

The CDR3 sequence: CASSLGTGEEEQYF. The DNA for the CDR3 is TGTGCCAGCAGCCTTGGGACAGGAGAGGAGGAGCAGTACTTC. The rearrangement joins TRBV11-2 to TRBJ2-7; 8 positions match TRBD1. The germline CDR1 and CDR2 sequences are SGHAT and FQNNGV. The V and J ends lost 5 bases and 7 bases, in that order; junction bases with no gene match: 10. The CDR3 has 14 amino acids.